The source of this T cell receptor (beta chain) is a study of control samples from healthy donors and cancer patients. Produced via immunoSEQ multiplex PCR; TCRdb's table is partial and in-frame only. Counted here are nearly 40,000 clones, around 90% occurring once; the ten biggest clones make up around 3.6%. Germline CDR1 SNHLY, CDR2 FYNNEI. V lost 6 bases and J 7 bases, leaving 18 bases between the germline ends. CDR3 length equals 15 residues. This sequence was found in a woman aged 50 to 65 in good health. The sequenced material came from blood. The chain links TRBV2 to TRBJ1-4; D is undetermined. This chain's CDR3 is CASRQVTVPFEKLFF. CDR3 DNA sequence: TGTGCCAGCAGGCAGGTTACAGTCCCGTTTGAAAAACTGTTTTTT.